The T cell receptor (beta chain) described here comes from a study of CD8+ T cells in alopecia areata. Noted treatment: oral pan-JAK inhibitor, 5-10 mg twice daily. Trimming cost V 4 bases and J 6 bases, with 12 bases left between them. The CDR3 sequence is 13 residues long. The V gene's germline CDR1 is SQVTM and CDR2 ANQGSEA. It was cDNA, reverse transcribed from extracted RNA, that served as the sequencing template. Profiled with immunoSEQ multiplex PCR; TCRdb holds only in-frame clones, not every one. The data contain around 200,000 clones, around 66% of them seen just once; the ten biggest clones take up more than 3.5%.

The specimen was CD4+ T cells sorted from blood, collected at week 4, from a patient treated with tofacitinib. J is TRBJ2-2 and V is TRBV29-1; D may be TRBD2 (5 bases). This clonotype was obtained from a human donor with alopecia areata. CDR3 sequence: CSVASTGAGELFF. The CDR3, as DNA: TGCAGCGTTGCGAGTACCGGGGCCGGGGAGCTGTTTTTT.